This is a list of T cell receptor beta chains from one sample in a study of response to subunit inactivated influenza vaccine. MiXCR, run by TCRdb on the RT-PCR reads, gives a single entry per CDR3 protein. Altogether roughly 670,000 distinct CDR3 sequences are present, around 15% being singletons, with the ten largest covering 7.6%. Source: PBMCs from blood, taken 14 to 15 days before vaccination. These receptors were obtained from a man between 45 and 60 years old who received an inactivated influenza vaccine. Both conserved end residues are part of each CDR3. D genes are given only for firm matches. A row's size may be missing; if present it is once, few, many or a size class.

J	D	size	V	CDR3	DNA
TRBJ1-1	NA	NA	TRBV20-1	CSAKRGSLNTEAFF	TGCAGTGCAAAGAGGGGCAGTTTGAACACTGAAGCTTTCTTT
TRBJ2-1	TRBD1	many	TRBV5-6	CASSPRTGPVSFYNEQFF	TGTGCCAGCAGTCCTAGGACAGGGCCAGTCTCTTTTTACAATGAGCAGTTCTTC
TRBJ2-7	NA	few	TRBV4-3	CASSQDTETLSYEQYF	TGCGCCAGCAGCCAAGATACGGAAACCCTATCCTACGAGCAGTACTTC
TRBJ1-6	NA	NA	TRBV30	CAWSLRGYVSYNSPLHF	TGTGCCTGGAGTTTACGCGGCTACGTCTCCTATAATTCACCCCTCCACTTT
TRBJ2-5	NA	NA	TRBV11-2	CASSLARAQYF	TGTGCCAGCAGCTTAGCCCGAGCCCAGTACTTC
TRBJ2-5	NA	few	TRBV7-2	CASSYVTVAETQYF	TGTGCCAGCAGCTATGTCACGGTCGCGGAGACCCAGTACTTC
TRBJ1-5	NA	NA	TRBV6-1	CASSGGGRNQPQHF	TGTGCCAGCAGTGGGGGGGGTCGCAATCAGCCCCAGCATTTT
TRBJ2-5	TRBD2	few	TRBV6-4	CASTWTSGQETQYF	TGTGCCAGCACCTGGACTAGCGGGCAAGAGACCCAGTACTTC
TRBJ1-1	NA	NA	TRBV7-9	CASSSIGPGRKNTEAFF	TGTGCCAGCAGCTCGATTGGTCCGGGACGGAAGAACACTGAAGCTTTCTTT
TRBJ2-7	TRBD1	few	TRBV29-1	CSVGTGDSYEQYF	TGCAGCGTCGGGACAGGCGACTCCTACGAGCAGTACTTC
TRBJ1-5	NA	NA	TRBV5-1	CASSLMGENQPQHF	TGCGCCAGCAGCTTGATGGGAGAAAATCAGCCCCAGCATTTT
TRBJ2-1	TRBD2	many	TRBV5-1	CASSPGLAGGPYNEQFF	TGCGCCAGCAGCCCAGGACTAGCGGGAGGGCCTTACAATGAGCAGTTCTTC
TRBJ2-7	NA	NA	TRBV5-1	CASSSRDEGEQYF	TGCGCCAGCAGCTCCCGGGACGAAGGCGAGCAGTACTTC
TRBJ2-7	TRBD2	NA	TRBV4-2	CASSQDGTSGGDEQYF	TGTGCCAGCAGCCAAGATGGGACTAGCGGGGGGGACGAGCAGTACTTC
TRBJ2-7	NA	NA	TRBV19	CASSLRLDWDGRVSYEQYF	TGTGCCAGTAGTTTAAGACTCGACTGGGACGGCCGGGTTTCCTACGAGCAGTACTTC
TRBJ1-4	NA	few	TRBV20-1	CSAKISGEEKLFF	TGCAGTGCTAAGATCTCAGGGGAGGAAAAACTGTTTTTT
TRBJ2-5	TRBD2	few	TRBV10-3	CATSRRGGSEETQYF	TGTGCCACCTCTCGGAGGGGCGGGAGTGAAGAGACCCAGTACTTC
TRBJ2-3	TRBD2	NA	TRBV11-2	CASSLDVDQRGSRDTQYF	TGTGCCAGCAGCTTAGATGTAGACCAGCGGGGGTCAAGGGATACGCAGTATTTT
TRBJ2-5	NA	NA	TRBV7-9	CASSLLGTPQETQYF	TGTGCCAGCAGCTTACTTGGGACACCACAAGAGACCCAGTACTTC
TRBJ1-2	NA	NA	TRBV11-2	CASSLGNWFGYTF	TGTGCCAGCAGCTTAGGAAACTGGTTCGGCTACACCTTC
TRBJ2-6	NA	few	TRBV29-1	CSVVDRRLSSGANVLTF	TGCAGCGTAGTTGACAGGAGATTGAGCTCTGGGGCCAACGTCCTGACTTTC
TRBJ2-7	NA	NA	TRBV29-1	CSVEFSTGRNYEQYF	TGCAGCGTTGAATTTTCGACGGGTAGAAACTACGAGCAGTACTTC
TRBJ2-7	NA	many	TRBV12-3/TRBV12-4	CASSLDGGKTLEQYF	TGTGCCAGCAGTTTAGACGGGGGAAAAACGCTCGAGCAGTACTTC
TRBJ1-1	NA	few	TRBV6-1	CASSEEAWGTEAFF	TGTGCCAGCAGTGAGGAGGCTTGGGGGACCGAAGCTTTCTTT
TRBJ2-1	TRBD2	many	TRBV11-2	CASSLLKETSGYNEQFF	TGTGCCAGCAGCTTACTTAAAGAAACTAGCGGCTACAATGAGCAGTTCTTC
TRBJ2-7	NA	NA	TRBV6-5	CASSYSNSGPNEQYF	TGTGCCAGCAGTTACTCGAATTCAGGGCCAAACGAGCAGTACTTC
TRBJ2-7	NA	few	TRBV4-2	CASSQDRLFYEQYF	TGTGCCAGCAGCCAAGATCGGCTTTTTTACGAGCAGTACTTC
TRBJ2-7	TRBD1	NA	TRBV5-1	CASSTAPGQATYEQYF	TGCGCCAGCAGCACGGCCCCAGGACAGGCGACCTACGAGCAGTACTTC
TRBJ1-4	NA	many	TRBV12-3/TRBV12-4	CASSLSIGEKLFF	TGTGCCAGCAGTTTATCGATCGGCGAAAAACTGTTTTTT
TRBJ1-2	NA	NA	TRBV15	CATSGRRGNPYGYTF	TGTGCCACCTCTGGTAGACGAGGGAACCCCTATGGCTACACCTTC
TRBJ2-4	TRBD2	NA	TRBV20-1	CSARDLKLAGGPGNIQYF	TGCAGTGCTAGAGATCTCAAACTAGCGGGAGGGCCTGGGAACATTCAGTACTTC
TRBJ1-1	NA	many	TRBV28	CASSRRGAGTEAFF	TGTGCCAGCAGCAGGCGAGGGGCAGGAACTGAAGCTTTCTTT
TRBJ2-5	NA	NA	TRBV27	CASSPLRDERETQYF	TGTGCCAGCAGTCCGTTGCGGGATGAGAGGGAGACCCAGTACTTC
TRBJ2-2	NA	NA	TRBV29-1	CSVAGRNTGELFF	TGCAGCGTTGCGGGCCGGAACACCGGGGAGCTGTTTTTT
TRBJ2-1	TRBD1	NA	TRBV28	CASGQGAEWNEQFF	TGTGCCAGTGGACAGGGGGCGGAATGGAATGAGCAGTTCTTC
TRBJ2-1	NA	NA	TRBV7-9	CASSTLGQPYNEQFF	TGTGCCAGCAGCACCCTGGGACAACCCTACAATGAGCAGTTCTTC
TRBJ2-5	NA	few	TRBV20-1	CSASSALREGETQYF	TGCAGTGCTAGTAGCGCACTCCGGGAAGGGGAGACCCAGTACTTC
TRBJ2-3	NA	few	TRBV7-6	CASSWIGGKGTDTQYF	TGTGCCAGCAGCTGGATAGGGGGAAAAGGCACAGATACGCAGTATTTT
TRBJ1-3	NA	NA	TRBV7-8	CASSISRWPSGNTIYF	TGTGCCAGCAGCATAAGTCGGTGGCCCTCTGGAAACACCATATATTTT
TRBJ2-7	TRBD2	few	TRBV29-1	CSVALTSGSNEQYF	TGCAGCGTTGCACTGACTAGCGGGAGCAACGAGCAGTACTTC
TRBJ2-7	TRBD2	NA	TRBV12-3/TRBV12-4	CASSLEGRAAYEQYF	TGTGCCAGCAGTCTCGAGGGGAGGGCCGCTTACGAGCAGTACTTC
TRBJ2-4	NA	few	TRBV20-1	CSARDILGAPGAMGRNIQYF	TGCAGTGCTAGAGATATTCTAGGGGCTCCCGGGGCCATGGGTCGAAACATTCAGTACTTC
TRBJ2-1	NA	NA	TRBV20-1	CSATPGTGGGLAAEQFF	TGCAGTGCTACGCCCGGAACGGGCGGGGGCCTCGCCGCGGAGCAGTTCTTC
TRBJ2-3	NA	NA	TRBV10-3	CAISESAGGGTDTQYF	TGTGCCATCAGTGAGTCAGCCGGGGGTGGCACAGATACGCAGTATTTT
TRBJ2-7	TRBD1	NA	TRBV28	CASSSYPTGGSYEQYF	TGTGCCAGCAGTTCCTACCCGACAGGGGGGTCCTACGAGCAGTACTTC
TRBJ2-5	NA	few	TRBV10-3	CAISESMGRGETQYF	TGTGCCATCAGTGAGTCCATGGGTAGAGGTGAGACCCAGTACTTC
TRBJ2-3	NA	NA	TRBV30	CACAGFSSTDTQYF	TGTGCCTGTGCGGGGTTCTCAAGCACAGATACGCAGTATTTT
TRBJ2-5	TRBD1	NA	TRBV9	CASSVAGTGVVETQYF	TGTGCCAGCAGCGTAGCCGGGACAGGGGTAGTGGAGACCCAGTACTTC
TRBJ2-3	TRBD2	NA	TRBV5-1	CASSLASGIAQYF	TGCGCCAGCAGCTTGGCGAGCGGGATTGCGCAGTATTTT
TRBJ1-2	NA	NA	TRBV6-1	CASKWDRATYGYTF	TGTGCCAGCAAATGGGACCGGGCTACCTATGGCTACACCTTC
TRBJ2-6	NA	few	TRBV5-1	CASSSGRTSGANVLTF	TGCGCCAGCAGCTCCGGACGGACCTCTGGGGCCAACGTCCTGACTTTC
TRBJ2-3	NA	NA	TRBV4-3	CASSQSPLLGGAQDTQYF	TGCGCCAGCAGCCAAAGCCCCCTGTTGGGGGGGGCCCAAGATACGCAGTATTTT
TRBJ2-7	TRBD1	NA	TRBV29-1	CSVGRGTGLYEQYF	TGCAGCGTTGGGCGGGGGACAGGGCTCTACGAGCAGTACTTC
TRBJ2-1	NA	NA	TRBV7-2	CASSLSYQSSYNEQFF	TGTGCCAGCAGCTTAAGCTACCAGAGCTCCTACAATGAGCAGTTCTTC
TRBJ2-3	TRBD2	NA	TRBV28	CASSSGVGRSAQYF	TGTGCCAGCAGTTCGGGAGTCGGGAGGTCCGCGCAGTATTTT
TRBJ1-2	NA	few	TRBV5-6	CASSLTTPTYGYTF	TGTGCCAGCAGCTTAACGACGCCGACCTATGGCTACACCTTC
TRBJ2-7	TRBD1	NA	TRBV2	CASSGGTGGEQYF	TGTGCCAGCAGTGGTGGGACAGGGGGCGAGCAGTACTTC
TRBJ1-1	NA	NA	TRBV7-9	CASSLRQLNTEAFF	TGTGCCAGCAGCTTAAGACAGTTGAACACTGAAGCTTTCTTT
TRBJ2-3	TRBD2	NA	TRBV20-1	CSARTSGRFTSTDTQYF	TGCAGTGCTAGAACTAGCGGGAGATTCACCAGCACAGATACGCAGTATTTT
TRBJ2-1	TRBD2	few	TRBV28	CASKTSGGHNEQFF	TGTGCCAGCAAAACTAGCGGGGGGCACAATGAGCAGTTCTTC